The present T cell receptor (beta chain) was sequenced within a study of cytomegalovirus exposure and HLA in healthy donors. Study-wide results and caveats: In a later analysis, specific HLA alleles were associated with 15,000 to 20,000 TCR beta sequences at a 0.05 false discovery rate. Researchers reported in a later analysis that a missense DCLRE1C variant was tied to TCR beta V- and J-gene trimming. Being productive about 87% or about 30% of the time was typical of most TCR beta V segments in an earlier analysis.

Donors consisted of healthy bone marrow donors. As for this clone: Its antigen is still unknown.

The PCR ran on 60 Vbeta and 13 Jbeta primers. The table came from immunoSEQ multiplex PCR; TCRdb's copy has only in-frame clones and leaves some out. Recorded for this sample: about 92,000 clones. V gave up 6 bases and J gave up 4 bases, with 10 bases separating them. CDR3 length: 13 residues. Germline CDR1 and CDR2: MNHEY and SMNVEV (reference sequence). The V call is TRBV27, the J call TRBJ2-1; perhaps TRBD2 as D (5 bases). Sequenced sample: PBMCs. This clonotype originated in a man aged 45-65 years in good health and CMV-seropositive. The CDR3 is CASRAELYNEQFF. DNA of the CDR3: TGTGCCAGCAGAGCGGAGCTATACAATGAGCAGTTCTTC.